This passage covers 4 T cell receptor beta chains from one sample sequenced in a study of tumor and adjacent non-tumor tissue in lung cancer. A modified ARM-PCR protocol with three rounds of nested PCR amplified TCRbeta. From the multiplex PCR reads, TCRdb called clonotypes with MiXCR, one entry per CDR3 protein. Of tens of thousands of distinct CDR3 sequences in the sample, less than 75% are singletons; the top ten hold 10% to 15%. No cell sorting was done before RNA was extracted from the tissue. The sequencing input was lung tumor tissue. These receptors all come from a woman between 70 and 85 years old with non-small cell lung cancer.

This clonotype was counted only a few times. A read error is possible here, since a much larger clone lies one base away. The chain has TRBV30 and TRBJ2-5; 7 positions match TRBD2. The V gene's germline CDR1 is GTSNPN and CDR2 SVGIG (reference sequence). This CDR3 has 13 residues. The V and J ends lost 0 bases and 9 bases, in that order; junction bases with no gene match: 7. CDR3 sequence reads: CAWSVTSAEAQYF. DNA of the CDR3: TGTGCCTGGAGTGTAACTAGCGCGGAGGCCCAGTACTTC. The full variable domain, rest sourced from reference TRBV30 and TRBJ2-5, is SQTIHQWPATLVQPVGSPLSLECTVEGTSNPNLYWYRQAAGRGLQLLFYSVGIGQISSEVPQNLSASRPQDRQFILSSKKLLLSDSGFYLCAWSVTSAEAQYFGPGTRLLVL.

This clonotype was seen just once. The CDR3 does not end in the conserved phenylalanine or tryptophan, so this is likely a read error. CDR3 nucleotide sequence: TGTACCAGCAGTGAAGACTTGGGGGCAGGGGCCGGGGAGCTGTTTTAT. Amino acid sequence: CTSSEDLGAGAGELFY. This chain joins TRBV6-1 and TRBJ2-2; D perhaps matches TRBD1 (6 bases). This CDR3 region has 16 residues. Germline V gene sequence: CDR1 MNHNS, CDR2 SASEGT.

The chain is built from TRBV10-3 and TRBJ2-7, with a tentative D call TRBD1 (5 bases). The CDR3 contains 14 residues. Germline V gene lookup returns CDR1 ENHRY and CDR2 SYGVKD. Trimming took 7 bases from V and 2 from J, leaving 15 bases between them. The CDR3 reads CAINEQDGTYEQYF. The DNA for the CDR3 is TGTGCCATCAATGAACAGGACGGAACCTACGAGCAGTACTTC.

Concerning this clonotype itself: The germline gene is not matched at one end of the junction; a read error may be the cause. The V and J genes are TRBV10-2 and TRBJ2-7; D perhaps matches TRBD2 (5 bases). Germline lookup yields CDR1 WSHSY and CDR2 SAAADI. The CDR3 length is 14 residues. CDR3 DNA: TGCGCCAGCACAGGAAGCGGTTTCTTCTACAAGCAGTACTTC. Translated, it gives CASTGSGFFYKQYF.